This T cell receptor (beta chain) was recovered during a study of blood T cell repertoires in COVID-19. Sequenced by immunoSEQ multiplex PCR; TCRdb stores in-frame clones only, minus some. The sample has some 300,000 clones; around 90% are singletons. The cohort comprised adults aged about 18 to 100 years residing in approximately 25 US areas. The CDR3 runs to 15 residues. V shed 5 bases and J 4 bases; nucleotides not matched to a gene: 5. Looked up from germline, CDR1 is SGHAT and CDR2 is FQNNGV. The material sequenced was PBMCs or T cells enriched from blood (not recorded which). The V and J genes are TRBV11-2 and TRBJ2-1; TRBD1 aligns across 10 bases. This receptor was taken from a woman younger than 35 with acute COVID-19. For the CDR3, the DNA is TGTGCCAGCAGCACTGGACAGGGGGGGTACAATGAGCAGTTCTTC. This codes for CASSTGQGGYNEQFF.